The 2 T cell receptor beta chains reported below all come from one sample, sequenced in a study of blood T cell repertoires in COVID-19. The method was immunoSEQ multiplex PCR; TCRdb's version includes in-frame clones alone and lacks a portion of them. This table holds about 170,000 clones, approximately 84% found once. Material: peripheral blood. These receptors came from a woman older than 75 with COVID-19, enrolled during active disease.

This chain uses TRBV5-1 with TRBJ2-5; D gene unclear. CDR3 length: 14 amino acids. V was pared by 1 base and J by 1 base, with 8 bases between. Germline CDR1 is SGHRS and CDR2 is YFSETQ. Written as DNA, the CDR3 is TGCGCCAGCAGCTTGATGTCAGGCCAAGAGACCCAGTACTTC. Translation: CASSLMSGQETQYF.

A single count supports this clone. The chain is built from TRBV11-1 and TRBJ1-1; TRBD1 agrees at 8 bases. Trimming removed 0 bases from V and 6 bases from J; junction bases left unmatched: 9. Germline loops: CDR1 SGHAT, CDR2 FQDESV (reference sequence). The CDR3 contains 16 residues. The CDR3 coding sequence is TGTGCCAGCAGCTTAGCGTTGGGCAGGGGGCTGGCTGAAGCTTTCTTT. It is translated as CASSLALGRGLAEAFF.